This TCR beta chain emerged from a study of T cells in Graves' hyperthyroidism and ophthalmopathy. Study-wide points: Ophthalmopathy was predicted by the model a median of about 6.5 months ahead of onset.

Turning to this clonotype: Its cognate antigen is unknown.

From RNA transcripts, TCR beta CDR3 regions were amplified. The primer set for the first-round RT-PCR of the TCR CDR3 was HTBI. One entry per CDR3 protein, called by TCRdb with MiXCR from the multiplex PCR reads. The table has roughly 280,000 distinct CDR3 sequences, over 20% seen once. Source material: blood. This receptor was identified in a man younger than 40 with Graves' ophthalmopathy.

CDR3 in DNA: TGTGCCAGCTCACCGGGGAGTTCAACTAATGAAAAACTGTTTTTT. Protein product: CASSPGSSTNEKLFF. This chain links TRBV18 with TRBJ1-4; D call uncertain. V dropped 3 bases and J dropped 0 bases, with 8 bases sitting between them. The CDR3 is made up of 15 amino acids. The germline gives CDR1 KGHSH, CDR2 LQKENI.